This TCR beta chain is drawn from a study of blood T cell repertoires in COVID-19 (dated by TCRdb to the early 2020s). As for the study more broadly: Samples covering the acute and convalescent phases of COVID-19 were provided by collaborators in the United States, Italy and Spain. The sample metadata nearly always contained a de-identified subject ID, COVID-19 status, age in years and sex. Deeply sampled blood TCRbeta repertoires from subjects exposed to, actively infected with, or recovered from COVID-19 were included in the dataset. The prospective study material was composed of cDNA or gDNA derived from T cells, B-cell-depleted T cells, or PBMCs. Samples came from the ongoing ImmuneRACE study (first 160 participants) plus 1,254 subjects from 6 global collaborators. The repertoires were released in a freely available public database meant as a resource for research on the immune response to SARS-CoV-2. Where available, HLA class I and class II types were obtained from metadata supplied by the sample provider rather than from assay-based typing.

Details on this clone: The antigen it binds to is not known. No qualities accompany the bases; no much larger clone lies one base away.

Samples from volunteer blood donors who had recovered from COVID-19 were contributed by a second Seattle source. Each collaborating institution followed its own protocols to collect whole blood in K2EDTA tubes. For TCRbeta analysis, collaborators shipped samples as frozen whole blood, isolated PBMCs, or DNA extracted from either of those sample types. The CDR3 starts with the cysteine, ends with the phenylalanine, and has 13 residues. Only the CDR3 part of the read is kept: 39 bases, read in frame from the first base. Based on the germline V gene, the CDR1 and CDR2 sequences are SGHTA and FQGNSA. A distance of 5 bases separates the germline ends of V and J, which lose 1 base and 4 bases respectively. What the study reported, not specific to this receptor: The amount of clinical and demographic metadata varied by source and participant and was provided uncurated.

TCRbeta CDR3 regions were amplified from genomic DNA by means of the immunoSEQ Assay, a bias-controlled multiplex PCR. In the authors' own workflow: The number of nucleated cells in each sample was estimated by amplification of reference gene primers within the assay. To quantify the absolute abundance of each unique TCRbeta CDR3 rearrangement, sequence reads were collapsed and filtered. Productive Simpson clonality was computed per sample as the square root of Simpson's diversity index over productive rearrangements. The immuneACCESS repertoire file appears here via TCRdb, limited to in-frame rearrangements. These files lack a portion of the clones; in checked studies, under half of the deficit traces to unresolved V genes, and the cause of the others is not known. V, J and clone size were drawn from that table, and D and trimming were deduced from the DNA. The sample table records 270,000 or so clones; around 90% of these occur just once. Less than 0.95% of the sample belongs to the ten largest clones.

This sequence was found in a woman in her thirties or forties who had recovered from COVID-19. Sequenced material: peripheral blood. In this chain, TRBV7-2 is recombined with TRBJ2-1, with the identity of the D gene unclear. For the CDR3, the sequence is CASSLGQYNEQFF. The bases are TGTGCCAGCAGCTTAGGGCAGTACAATGAGCAGTTCTTC.